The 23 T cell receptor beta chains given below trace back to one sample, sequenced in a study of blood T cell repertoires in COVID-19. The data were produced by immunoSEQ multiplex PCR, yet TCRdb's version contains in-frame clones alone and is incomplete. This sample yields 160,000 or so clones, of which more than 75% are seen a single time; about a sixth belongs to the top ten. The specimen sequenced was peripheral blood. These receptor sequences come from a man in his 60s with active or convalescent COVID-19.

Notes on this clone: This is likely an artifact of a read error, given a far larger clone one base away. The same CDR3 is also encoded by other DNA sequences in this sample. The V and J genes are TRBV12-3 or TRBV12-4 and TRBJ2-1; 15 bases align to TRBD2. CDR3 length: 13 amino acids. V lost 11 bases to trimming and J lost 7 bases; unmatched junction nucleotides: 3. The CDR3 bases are TGTGCCGGGGGACTAGCGGGGGGAAATGAGCAGTTCTTC. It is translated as CAGGLAGGNEQFF.

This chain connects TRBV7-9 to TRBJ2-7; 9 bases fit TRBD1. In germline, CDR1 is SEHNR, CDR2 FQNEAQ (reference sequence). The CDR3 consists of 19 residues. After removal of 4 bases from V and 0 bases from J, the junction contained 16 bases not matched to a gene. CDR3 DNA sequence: TGTGCCAGCAGCTCAAAGCCCGGGACAGGGATTCTTGGCTCCTACGAGCAGTACTTC. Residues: CASSSKPGTGILGSYEQYF.

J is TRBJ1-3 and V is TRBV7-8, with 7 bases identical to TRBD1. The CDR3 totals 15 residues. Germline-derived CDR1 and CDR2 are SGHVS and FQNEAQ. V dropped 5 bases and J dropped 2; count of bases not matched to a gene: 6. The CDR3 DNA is TGTGCCAGCAGCATACCGACAGGGACTGGAAACACCATATATTTT. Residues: CASSIPTGTGNTIYF. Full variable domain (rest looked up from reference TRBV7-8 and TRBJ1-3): GAGVSQSPRYKVAKRGQDVALRCDPISGHVSLFWYQQALGQGPEFLTYFQNEAQLDKSGLPSDRFFAERPEGSVSTLKIQRTQQEDSAVYLCASSIPTGTGNTIYFGEGSWLTVV.

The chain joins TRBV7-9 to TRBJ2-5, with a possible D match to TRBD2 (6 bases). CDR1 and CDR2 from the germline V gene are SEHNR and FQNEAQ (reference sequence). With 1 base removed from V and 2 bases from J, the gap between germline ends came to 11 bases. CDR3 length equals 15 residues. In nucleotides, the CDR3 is TGTGCCAGCAGCTTAGATGGAGGGGTACAAGAGACCCAGTACTTC. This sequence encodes CASSLDGGVQETQYF.

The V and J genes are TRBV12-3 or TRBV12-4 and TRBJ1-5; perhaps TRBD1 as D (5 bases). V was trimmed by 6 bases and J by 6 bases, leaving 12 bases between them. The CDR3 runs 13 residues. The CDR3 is CASRPAGLQPQHF. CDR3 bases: TGTGCCAGCAGGCCGGCGGGGCTTCAGCCCCAGCATTTT.

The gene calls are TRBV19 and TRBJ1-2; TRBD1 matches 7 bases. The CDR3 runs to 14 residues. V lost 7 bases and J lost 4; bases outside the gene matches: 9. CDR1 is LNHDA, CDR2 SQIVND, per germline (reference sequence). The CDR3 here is CASTQQQGTYGYTF. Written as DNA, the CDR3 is TGTGCCAGTACCCAACAACAGGGGACCTATGGCTACACCTTC.

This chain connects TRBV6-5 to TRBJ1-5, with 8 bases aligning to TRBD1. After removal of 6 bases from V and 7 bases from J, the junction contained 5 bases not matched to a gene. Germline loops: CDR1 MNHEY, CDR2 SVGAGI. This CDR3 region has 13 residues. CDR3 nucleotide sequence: TGTGCCAGCAGCTCGGGACAGGCCCAGCCCCAGCATTTT. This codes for CASSSGQAQPQHF.

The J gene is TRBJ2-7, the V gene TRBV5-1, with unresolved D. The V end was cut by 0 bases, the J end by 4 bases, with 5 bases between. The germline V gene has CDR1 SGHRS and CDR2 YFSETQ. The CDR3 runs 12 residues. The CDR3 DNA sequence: TGCGCCAGCAGCTTGGTTCAGTACGAGCAGTACTTC. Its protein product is CASSLVQYEQYF.

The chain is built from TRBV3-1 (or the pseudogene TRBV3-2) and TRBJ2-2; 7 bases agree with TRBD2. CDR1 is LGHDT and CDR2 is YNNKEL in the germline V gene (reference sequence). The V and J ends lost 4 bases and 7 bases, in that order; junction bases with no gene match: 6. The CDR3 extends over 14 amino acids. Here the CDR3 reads CASSPAGGVGELFF. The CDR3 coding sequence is TGTGCCAGCAGCCCAGCTGGGGGGGTCGGGGAGCTGTTTTTT.

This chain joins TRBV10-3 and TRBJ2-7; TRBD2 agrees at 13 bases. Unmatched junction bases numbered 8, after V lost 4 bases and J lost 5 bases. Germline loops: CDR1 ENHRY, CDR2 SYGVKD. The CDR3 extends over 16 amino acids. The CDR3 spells CAISGRTSGGLDEQYF. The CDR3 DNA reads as TGTGCCATCAGTGGCCGGACTAGCGGGGGCTTGGACGAGCAGTACTTC.

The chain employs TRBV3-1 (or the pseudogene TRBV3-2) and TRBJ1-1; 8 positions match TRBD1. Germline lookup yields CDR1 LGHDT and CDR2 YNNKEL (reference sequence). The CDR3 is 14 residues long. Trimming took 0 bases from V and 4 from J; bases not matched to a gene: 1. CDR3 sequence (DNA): TGTGCCAGCAGCCAAGAGGACAGGGTCACTGAAGCTTTCTTT. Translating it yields CASSQEDRVTEAFF.

In DNA, the CDR3 is TGTGCCAGCTCTAAGGAGGGGCCCTACAATGAGCAGTTCTTC. Residues: CASSKEGPYNEQFF. This chain links TRBV6-4 with TRBJ2-1, with D possibly matching TRBD2 (6 bases). CDR1 and CDR2 from the germline V gene are MRHNA and SNTAGT. CDR3 length equals 14 residues. V was trimmed by 8 bases and J by 2 bases, leaving 13 bases between them.

As DNA, the CDR3 is TGTGCCACCATTCTCTTACAGGGGTCTGGAAACACCATATATTTT. Translation gives CATILLQGSGNTIYF. The chain carries TRBV24-1 and TRBJ1-3; TRBD1 matches 7 bases. Per the germline V gene, CDR1 is KGHDR and CDR2 is SFDVKD. CDR3 size: 15 residues. J gave up 1 base and V 8 bases, and 7 bases lay outside the gene matches.

For the CDR3, the DNA is TGTGCCAGCAGCGTAGCCTTAAAGCGGGAGGGCCGATCAGATACGCAGTATTTT. Protein sequence: CASSVALKREGRSDTQYF. The rearrangement links TRBV9 to TRBJ2-3, with 10 bases identical to TRBD2. Germline V CDR1 and CDR2: SGDLS, YYNGEE. V was clipped by 0 bases and J by 4 bases; unmatched bases: 11. The CDR3 sequence is 18 residues long.

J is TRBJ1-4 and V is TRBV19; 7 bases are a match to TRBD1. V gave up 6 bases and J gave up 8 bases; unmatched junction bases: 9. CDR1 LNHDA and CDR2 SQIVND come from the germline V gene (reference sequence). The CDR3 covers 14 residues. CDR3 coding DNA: TGTGCCAGTAGCCCCGACAGGGACGTCGAAAAACTGTTTTTT. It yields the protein CASSPDRDVEKLFF.

The CDR3 sequence is CASSTGTGGTNTEAFF. In DNA, the CDR3 is TGTGCCAGCAGCACCGGGACAGGGGGCACGAACACTGAAGCTTTCTTT. V gene TRBV7-8 combines with J gene TRBJ1-1; 12 positions match TRBD1. This CDR3 contains 16 residues. Trimming at V came to 5 bases and at J to 1 base, leaving 5 bases not matched to a gene. CDR1 and CDR2 (germline): SGHVS, FQNEAQ.

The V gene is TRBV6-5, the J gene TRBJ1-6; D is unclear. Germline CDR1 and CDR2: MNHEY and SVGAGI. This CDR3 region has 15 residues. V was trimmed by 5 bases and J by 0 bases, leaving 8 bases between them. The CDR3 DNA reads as TGTGCCAGCAGTATGGGGAGCTCCTATAATTCACCCCTCCACTTT. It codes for CASSMGSSYNSPLHF.

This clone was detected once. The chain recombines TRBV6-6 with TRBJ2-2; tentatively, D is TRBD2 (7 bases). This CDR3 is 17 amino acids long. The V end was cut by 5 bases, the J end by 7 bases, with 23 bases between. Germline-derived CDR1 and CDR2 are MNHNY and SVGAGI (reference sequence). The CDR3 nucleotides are TGTGCCAGCAGTCCGCCTAGGGCAGGGGAGCGGGGCGGGGAGCTGTTTTTT. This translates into CASSPPRAGERGGELFF.

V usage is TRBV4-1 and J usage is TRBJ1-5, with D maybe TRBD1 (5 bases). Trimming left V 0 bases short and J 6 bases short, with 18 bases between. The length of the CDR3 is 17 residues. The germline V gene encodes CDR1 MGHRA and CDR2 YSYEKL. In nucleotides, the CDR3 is TGCGCCAGCAGCCAAGAGGGGCTGGGACCCGGGGGTCAGCCCCAGCATTTT. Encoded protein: CASSQEGLGPGGQPQHF.

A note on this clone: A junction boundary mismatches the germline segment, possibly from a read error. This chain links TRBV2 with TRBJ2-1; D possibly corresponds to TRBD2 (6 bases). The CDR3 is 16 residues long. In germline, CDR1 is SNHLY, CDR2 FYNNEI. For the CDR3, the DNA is TGTGCCAGCAGTGATGGGCGAGCTCGACGGGACTCCTATGCTCTCTTC. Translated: CASSDGRARRDSYALF.

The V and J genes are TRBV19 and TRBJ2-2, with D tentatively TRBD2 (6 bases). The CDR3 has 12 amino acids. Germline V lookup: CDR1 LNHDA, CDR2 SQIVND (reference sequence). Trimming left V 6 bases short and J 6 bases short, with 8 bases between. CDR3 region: CASRWEAGELFF. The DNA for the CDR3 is TGTGCCAGTAGGTGGGAGGCCGGGGAGCTGTTTTTT.

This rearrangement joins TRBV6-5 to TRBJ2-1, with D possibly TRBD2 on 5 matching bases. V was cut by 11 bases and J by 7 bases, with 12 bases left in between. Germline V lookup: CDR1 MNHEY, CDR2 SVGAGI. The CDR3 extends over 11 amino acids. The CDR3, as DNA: TGTGCCTCGAACAGAGGGAATGAGCAGTTCTTC. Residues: CASNRGNEQFF.

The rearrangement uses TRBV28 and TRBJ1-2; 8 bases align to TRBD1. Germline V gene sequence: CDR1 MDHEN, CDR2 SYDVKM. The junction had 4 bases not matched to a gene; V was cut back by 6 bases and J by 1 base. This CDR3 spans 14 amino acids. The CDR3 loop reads CASRTGEDNYGYTF. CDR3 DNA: TGTGCCAGCAGGACAGGGGAGGATAACTATGGCTACACCTTC.